This T cell receptor (beta chain) appears in the sequencing data of a study of radiation and T cells in renal cell carcinoma. TCRdb's copy holds only in-frame clones and misses some; the assay was immunoSEQ multiplex PCR. The repertoire consists of 100,000 to 150,000 clones, with 88% occurring once and the leading ten covering almost 6%. Time point: blood 2 weeks post-SBRT. Documented treatment: 15 Gy SBRT to primary tumor, nephrectomy 4 weeks later. The input for sequencing was blood, taken from a patient whose treatment included radiotherapy and nephrectomy. The sequence was collected from a woman aged 70-85 years with renal cell carcinoma.

The CDR3 protein is CASSPDTTTNEKLFF. Here the CDR3 DNA reads TGTGCCAGCAGCCCCGACACAACAACTAATGAAAAACTGTTTTTT. V and J are TRBV9 and TRBJ1-4; D ambiguous. Trimming removed 4 bases at V and 0 bases at J, with 10 bases between. This CDR3 spans 15 amino acids. The germline V gene encodes CDR1 SGDLS and CDR2 YYNGEE.